The table lists the clone carrying this T cell receptor (beta chain) with many counts. CDR3 length: 12 residues. Between the trimmed V and J ends, which lost 7 bases and 1 base, there was a span of 8 bases. From germline, CDR1 is SGHTA and CDR2 FQGNSA. It was through 5'RACE template switching that TCR cDNA was made, with a universal primer site and UMIs added. Each CDR3 protein is one row after TCRdb ran MiXCR on the 5' RACE reads. The sample holds about 110,000 distinct CDR3 sequences; under 9% are singletons and the top ten take roughly 27%. The data were obtained in a study of T cells after yellow fever vaccination.

The sequencing here drew on CD8+ T cells sorted from PBMCs, taken 45 days after the yellow fever booster vaccination. The receptor comes from a man aged 25-40 years who received the YFV17D yellow fever vaccine. This rearrangement joins TRBV7-2 to TRBJ2-7, with TRBD1 as a possible D gene (6 bases). The CDR3 nucleotides are TGTGCCAGCACACAGGGATCCTACGAGCAGTACTTC. Amino acids: CASTQGSYEQYF.